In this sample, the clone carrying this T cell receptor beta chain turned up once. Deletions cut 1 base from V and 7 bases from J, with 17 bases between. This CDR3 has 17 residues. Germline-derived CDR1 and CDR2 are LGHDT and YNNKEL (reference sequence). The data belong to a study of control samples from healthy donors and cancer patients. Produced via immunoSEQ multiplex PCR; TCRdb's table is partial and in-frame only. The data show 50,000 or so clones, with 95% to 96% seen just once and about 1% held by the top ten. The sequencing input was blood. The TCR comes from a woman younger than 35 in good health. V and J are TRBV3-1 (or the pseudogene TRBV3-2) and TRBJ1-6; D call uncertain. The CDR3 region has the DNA TGTGCCAGCAGCCAAGTAAGGCAGAGGGCTTCGAATTCACCCCTCCACTTT. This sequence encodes CASSQVRQRASNSPLHF.